The clone carrying this TCR beta chain has ten or more counts. Antigen unknown. TCRdb reprocessed the RACE reads with MiXCR, giving one entry per CDR3 protein. The sample includes some 53,000 distinct CDR3 sequences, 9.5% to 12% seen only once; the top ten take approximately 2%. The data belong to a study of human T cells and chemical hapten exposure. The wider study: Sensitization used 2% DPC on approximately 2 cm by approximately 2 cm upper inner arm skin. Study-level points and caveats: Because all patients had alopecia, their immune responses might differ from healthy ones.

The germline V gene has CDR1 LGHDT and CDR2 YNNKEL (reference sequence). J gave up 4 bases and V 4 bases, and 12 bases lay outside the gene matches. The CDR3 has 17 amino acids. Time point of the sample: patch test 1, 2 weeks after DPC sensitization. Stated treatment: therapeutic diphenylcyclopropenone sensitization with weekly scalp DPC. Total RNA extraction was carried out from unfractionated whole blood. The starting material was whole blood, obtained in connection with sensitization to the hapten diphenylcyclopropenone (DPC). The receptor was isolated from a woman between 40 and 55 years old with alopecia areata. Some clones in this sample may be carry-over from other donors' samples. This sequence joins TRBV3-1 and TRBJ2-1; TRBD2 agrees at 8 bases. The CDR3 region is CASSPPITGGQYNEQFF. As DNA, the CDR3 is TGTGCCAGCAGCCCCCCAATAACGGGGGGGCAATACAATGAGCAGTTCTTC.